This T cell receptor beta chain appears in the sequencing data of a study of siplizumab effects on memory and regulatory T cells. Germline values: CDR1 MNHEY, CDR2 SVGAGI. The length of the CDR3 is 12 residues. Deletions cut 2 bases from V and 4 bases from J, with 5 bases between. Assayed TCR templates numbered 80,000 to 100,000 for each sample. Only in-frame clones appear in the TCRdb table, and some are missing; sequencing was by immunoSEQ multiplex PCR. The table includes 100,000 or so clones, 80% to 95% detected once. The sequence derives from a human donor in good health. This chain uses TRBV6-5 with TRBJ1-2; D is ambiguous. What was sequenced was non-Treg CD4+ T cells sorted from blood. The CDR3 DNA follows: TGTGCCAGCAGTTACGGCGGCTATGGCTACACCTTC. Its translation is CASSYGGYGYTF.